The 22 T cell receptor beta chains listed next were all sequenced from one sample in a study of identical twins. TCRdb reprocessed the 5' RACE reads with MiXCR, giving one entry per CDR3 protein. Of around 530,000 distinct CDR3 sequences in the sample, around 15% were seen once. Separately, the same data were catalogued under a study of yellow fever vaccine responses in identical twins.

Sequenced sample: CD4+ T cells sorted from blood. Receptors originate from a woman aged 18-29 years in good health.

The rearrangement uses TRBV25-1 and TRBJ2-1; perhaps D is TRBD1 or TRBD2 (5 bases each). Germline CDR1 is MGHDK and CDR2 is SYGVNS. Between the trimmed V and J ends, which lost 3 bases and 9 bases, there was a span of 21 bases. The CDR3 covers 16 residues. CDR3 residues: CASSEETRGSSSEQFF. CDR3 nucleotides: TGTGCCAGCAGTGAGGAGACGAGGGGTAGCTCTAGTGAGCAGTTCTTC.

This clonotype has more than one count but fewer than ten. V usage is TRBV28 and J usage is TRBJ2-7; a weak D match, TRBD1 (6 bases). The CDR3 consists of 12 residues. The germline V and J ends were trimmed by 5 bases and 6 bases, with 11 bases remaining between them. From germline, CDR1 is MDHEN and CDR2 SYDVKM. The CDR3 sequence: CASSTRGFEQYV. DNA for the CDR3: TGTGCCAGCAGTACCAGGGGTTTCGAGCAGTACGTC.

This rearrangement joins TRBV20-1 to TRBJ2-1, with D perhaps TRBD2 (6 bases). Per germline, CDR1 DFQATT and CDR2 SNEGSKA (reference sequence). Trimming stripped 0 bases from V and 13 bases from J, with 13 bases between. The CDR3 is 12 residues long. CDR3 residues: CSARDGGSIQFF. The CDR3, as DNA: TGCAGTGCTAGAGATGGGGGGAGTATCCAGTTCTTC.

V and J are TRBV3-1 and TRBJ2-1; TRBD1 matches at 9 bases. The germline gives CDR1 LGHDT, CDR2 YNNKEL (reference sequence). The CDR3 has 14 amino acids. V shed 2 bases and J 5 bases; nucleotides not matched to a gene: 1. Here the CDR3 reads CASSQWDRDNEQFF. Written as DNA, the CDR3 is TGTGCCAGCAGCCAATGGGACAGGGACAATGAGCAGTTCTTC.

V and J are TRBV3-1 and TRBJ2-7; no firm D call. This CDR3 spans 13 amino acids. Trimming removed 6 bases at V and 1 base at J, with 10 bases between. Per germline, CDR1 LGHDT and CDR2 YNNKEL (reference sequence). The CDR3 DNA is TGTGCCAGCAGTTTTAGGGTTTCCTACGAGCAGTACTTC. This codes for CASSFRVSYEQYF.

This clonotype was detected only a few times. The chain uses TRBV7-2 and TRBJ2-4; 8 bases line up with TRBD1. With 5 bases clipped from V and 3 bases from J, the junction kept 6 bases outside the gene matches. The CDR3 has 15 amino acids. Per germline, CDR1 SGHTA and CDR2 FQGNSA. CDR3 coding DNA: TGTGCCAGCAGCATACGGACAGGGCTCAAAAACATTCAGTACTTC. It codes for CASSIRTGLKNIQYF.

This clonotype was detected a few times. The V and J genes are TRBV2 and TRBJ2-5; TRBD1 might be the D (6 bases). V lost 7 bases, J lost 2 bases, and 11 bases lay in between. The CDR3 runs 13 residues. From germline, CDR1 is SNHLY and CDR2 FYNNEI. In nucleotides, the CDR3 is TGTGCCAGCACAGCAGGGGAGCAAGAGACCCAGTACTTC. Amino acid sequence: CASTAGEQETQYF.

This clonotype has just a few counts. This sequence joins TRBV29-1 and TRBJ2-3; TRBD2 matches at 15 bases. The germline gives CDR1 SQVTM, CDR2 ANQGSEA. V lost 7 bases and J lost 2; bases outside the gene matches: 13. This CDR3 has 18 residues. In DNA form, the CDR3 reads TGCAGCGACCGGCCCCGGACTAGCGGGGGGGCCGACACAGATACGCAGTATTTT. Translated, it gives CSDRPRTSGGADTDTQYF.

In this sample, this clonotype turned up a few times. This sequence joins TRBV7-9 and TRBJ1-1; D is unclear. Germline CDR1 SEHNR, CDR2 FQNEAQ (reference sequence). V was pared by 5 bases and J by 11 bases, with 15 bases between. The CDR3 totals 12 residues. For the CDR3, the DNA is TGTGCCAGCAGCCAACCGAAAGGGTCGGCTTTCTTT. Translated, it gives CASSQPKGSAFF.

The chain combines TRBV12-3 or TRBV12-4 with TRBJ2-3; 8 bases match TRBD2. V was clipped by 3 bases and J by 4 bases; unmatched bases: 9. This CDR3 contains 16 residues. CDR3 sequence: CASSFAAGVVADTQYF. The CDR3 DNA sequence: TGTGCCAGCAGTTTTGCAGCGGGAGTAGTTGCAGATACGCAGTATTTT.

This clonotype was counted ten times or more. V gene TRBV20-1 combines with J gene TRBJ2-3, with D unclear. Germline lookup yields CDR1 DFQATT and CDR2 SNEGSKA (reference sequence). This CDR3 contains 12 residues. Trimming stripped 6 bases from V and 6 bases from J, with 13 bases between. CDR3 in DNA: TGCAGTGCCACGATAAGTGCGGATACGCAGTATTTT. Its translation is CSATISADTQYF.

This chain connects TRBV28 to TRBJ2-3, with TRBD2 matching over 16 bases. The CDR3 spans 19 residues. CDR1 MDHEN and CDR2 SYDVKM come from the germline V gene. Losses at the gene ends were 5 bases for V and 0 bases for J; bases not matched to a gene: 8. The CDR3 DNA reads TGTGCCAGCAGTCCGTGGGGACTAGCGGGGGGGCGGAGCACAGATACGCAGTATTTT. This gives the protein CASSPWGLAGGRSTDTQYF. Looking up the rest from reference TRBV28 and TRBJ2-3 gives the full variable domain: DVKVTQSSRYLVKRTGEKVFLECVQDMDHENMFWYRQDPGLGLRLIYFSYDVKMKEKGDIPEGYSVSREKKERFSLILESASTNQTSMYLCASSPWGLAGGRSTDTQYFGPGTRLTVL.

The sample holds a few counts of this clonotype. The V call is TRBV12-3 or TRBV12-4, the J call TRBJ2-7; 10 bases are shared with TRBD2. V was clipped by 5 bases and J by 4 bases; unmatched bases: 8. The length of the CDR3 is 15 residues. This CDR3 is CASSLGLAAIYEQYF. The CDR3 DNA is TGTGCCAGCAGTCTCGGACTAGCGGCCATTTACGAGCAGTACTTC.

The J gene is TRBJ2-1, the V gene TRBV10-3; D gene unclear. The germline V gene encodes CDR1 ENHRY and CDR2 SYGVKD. V shed 4 bases and J shed 7 bases, with 11 bases lying between them. The CDR3 contains 13 residues. The CDR3 spells CAISGGVVNEQFF. In DNA, the CDR3 is TGTGCCATCAGTGGTGGGGTGGTTAATGAGCAGTTCTTC.

The gene calls are TRBV14 and TRBJ2-7; D is ambiguous. Trimming pared 4 bases from V and 2 bases from J, leaving 12 bases between. The V gene's germline CDR1 is SGHDN and CDR2 FVKESK. The CDR3 spans 14 residues. The CDR3 region is CASSLRLDTYEQYF. The CDR3 bases are TGTGCCAGCAGCCTCCGACTCGATACCTACGAGCAGTACTTC.

This clonotype was seen a few times. The genes are TRBV2 and TRBJ2-5; 7 nucleotides match TRBD2. Germline CDR1 SNHLY, CDR2 FYNNEI. The CDR3 loop spans 12 amino acids. Unmatched junction bases numbered 6, after V lost 10 bases and J lost 4 bases. This CDR3 reads CATRLAGETQYF. The CDR3, as DNA: TGTGCCACCAGACTAGCAGGAGAGACCCAGTACTTC.

The chain links TRBV4-2 to TRBJ2-3; 12 nucleotides match TRBD2. The CDR3 extends over 15 amino acids. Trimming cost V 6 bases and J 5 bases; bases outside gene matches: 6. Germline V gives CDR1 LGHNA, CDR2 YNFKEQ. The CDR3 is CASRVVTSGRDTQYF. CDR3 sequence (DNA): TGTGCCAGCAGAGTAGTGACTAGCGGGAGAGATACGCAGTATTTT.

For this clonotype: One end of the junction does not line up with germline, which may come from a read error. The J gene is TRBJ2-5, the V gene TRBV29-1; possible D gene TRBD2, 6 bases. This CDR3 comprises 13 residues. Germline CDR1 and CDR2: SQVTM and ANQGSEA. The CDR3 is CNVPLAPKETQYF. In DNA form, the CDR3 reads TGCAACGTTCCTCTAGCGCCCAAAGAGACCCAGTACTTC.

The J gene is TRBJ2-6, the V gene TRBV20-1; maybe TRBD1 (6 bases). V was clipped by 0 bases and J by 1 base, with 13 bases between them. Germline V lookup: CDR1 DFQATT, CDR2 SNEGSKA (reference sequence). This CDR3 is 17 amino acids long. The CDR3 here is CSAREARGSSGANVLTF. CDR3 nucleotide sequence: TGCAGTGCTAGAGAGGCCAGGGGATCGTCTGGGGCCAACGTCCTGACTTTC.

The sample holds a few counts of this clonotype. In nucleotides, the CDR3 is TGTGCCAGCACCTTCTCGGGGTTAGGCAATCAGCCCCAGCATTTT. Its translation is CASTFSGLGNQPQHF. V usage is TRBV2 and J usage is TRBJ1-5, with D uncertain. The germline V and J ends were trimmed by 7 bases and 2 bases, with 15 bases remaining between them. CDR3 size: 15 residues. Germline CDR1 is SNHLY and CDR2 is FYNNEI.

The chain joins TRBV2 to TRBJ2-2; maybe TRBD2 (6 bases). The V gene lost 6 bases and the J gene lost 7 bases, with 9 bases spanning the gap. CDR1 is SNHLY and CDR2 is FYNNEI in the germline V gene. This CDR3 contains 12 residues. The CDR3 DNA reads as TGTGCCAGCAGGACTAGATACGGGGAGCTGTTTTTT. This sequence encodes CASRTRYGELFF.

This clonotype was observed a few times. The chain employs TRBV28 and TRBJ1-5, with 9 positions matching TRBD1. The germline V gene encodes CDR1 MDHEN and CDR2 SYDVKM. Losses at the gene ends were 5 bases for V and 2 bases for J; bases not matched to a gene: 10. The CDR3 has 17 residues. CDR3 in amino acids: CASSTGQGLSGNQPQHF. CDR3 in DNA: TGTGCCAGCAGTACGGGACAGGGCCTTAGTGGCAATCAGCCCCAGCATTTT.